The clone carrying this TCR beta chain is a singleton in its sample. The sample originates from a study of blood T cell repertoires in COVID-19. Looking at the study overall: T cells, B-cell-depleted T cells, or PBMCs provided the cDNA or gDNA that served as material.

Assay used: immunoSEQ multiplex PCR; TCRdb lists only in-frame clones, some missing. Seen here are about 47,000 clones, 82% observed once, and the top ten hold around 14%. The length of the CDR3 is 17 residues. The V and J ends lost 3 bases and 1 base, in that order; junction bases with no gene match: 6. From germline, CDR1 is LNHDA and CDR2 SQIVND (reference sequence). The source material was peripheral blood. This sequence originates from a human donor with acute or convalescent COVID-19. The donor label of this sample is uncertain. V and J are TRBV19 and TRBJ2-1; TRBD2 matches 10 bases. The CDR3 loop reads CASSINSGRYSYNEQFF. The CDR3 region has the DNA TGTGCCAGTAGTATTAATAGCGGGAGGTATTCCTACAATGAGCAGTTCTTC.